This T cell receptor beta chain derives from a study of blood T cell dynamics during melanoma immunotherapy. The count of this clone is one. The repertoire was sequenced with immunoSEQ multiplex PCR; TCRdb's copy has only in-frame clones and lacks some. This table has about 6,300 clones, 70% to 90% appearing once. V was clipped by 3 bases and J by 4 bases, with 22 bases between them. This CDR3 spans 17 amino acids. Per the germline V gene, CDR1 is GTSNPN and CDR2 is SVGIG (reference sequence). Time point in this sample: week 3, after first cycle of checkpoint inhibitor. V is TRBV30 and J is TRBJ2-1; TRBD1 is a possible D gene (6 bases). The origin of this receptor is a human donor with melanoma. Material: blood, obtained from a patient treated with checkpoint blockade. CDR3 DNA sequence: TGTGCCTGGAGCGCACTGAAGAGGGACACGCCGTACAATGAGCAGTTCTTC. It yields the protein CAWSALKRDTPYNEQFF.